This entry features one T cell receptor (beta chain) sequence. The entry originates in a study of Ad26.COV2.S vaccination and SARS-CoV-2 variants. This table comes from immunoSEQ multiplex PCR, and its TCRdb copy is limited to in-frame clones, with some not included. The sample carries just over 350,000 clones, roughly 85% recorded once. Regarding treatment: over 15 received Ad26.COV2.S at low or high dose, single or two shots; 5 received placebo; per-sample allocation not given. Following the first vaccine or placebo injection, samples were taken on day 63. The CDR3 covers 16 residues. Trimming shortened V by 4 bases and J by 5 bases, and 18 bases separated the two germline ends. Per the germline V gene, CDR1 is SGDLS and CDR2 is YYNGEE.

Sequencing was performed on peripheral blood, taken in a trial of Ad26.COV2.S vaccine versus placebo. This TCR was sampled from a person aged 18-65 years who received the Ad26.COV2.S COVID-19 vaccine or a placebo. The chain has TRBV9 and TRBJ2-2, with D possibly TRBD1 on 8 matching bases. CDR3 DNA sequence: TGTGCCAGCAGCTCCCCAGGGGGCGGGGGAACCGGGGAGCTGTTTTTT. It encodes CASSSPGGGGTGELFF.